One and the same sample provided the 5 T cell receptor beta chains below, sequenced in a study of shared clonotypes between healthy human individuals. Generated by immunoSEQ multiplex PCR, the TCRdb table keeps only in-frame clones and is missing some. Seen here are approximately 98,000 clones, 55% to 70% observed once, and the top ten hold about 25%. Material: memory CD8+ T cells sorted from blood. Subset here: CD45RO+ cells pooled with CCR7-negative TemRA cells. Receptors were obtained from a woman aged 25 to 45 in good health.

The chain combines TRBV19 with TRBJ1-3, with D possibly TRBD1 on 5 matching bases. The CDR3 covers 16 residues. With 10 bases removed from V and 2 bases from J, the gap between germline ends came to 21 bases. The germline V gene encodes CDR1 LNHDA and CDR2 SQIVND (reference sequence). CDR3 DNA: TGTGCCACCTATAACGGGGCCCAGGGAACTGGAAACACCATATATTTT. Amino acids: CATYNGAQGTGNTIYF.

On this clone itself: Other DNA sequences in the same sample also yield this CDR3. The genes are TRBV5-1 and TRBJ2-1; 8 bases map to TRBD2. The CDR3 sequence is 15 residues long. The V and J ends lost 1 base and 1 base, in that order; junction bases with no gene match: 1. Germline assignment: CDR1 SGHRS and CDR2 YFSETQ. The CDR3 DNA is TGCGCCAGCAGCTTGTCTAGCGGGTCCTACAATGAGCAGTTCTTC. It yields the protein CASSLSSGSYNEQFF.

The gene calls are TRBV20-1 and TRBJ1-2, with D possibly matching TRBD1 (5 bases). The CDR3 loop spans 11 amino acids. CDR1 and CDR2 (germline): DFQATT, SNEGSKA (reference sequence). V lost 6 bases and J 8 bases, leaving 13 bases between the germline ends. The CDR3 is CSAKAGVGYTF. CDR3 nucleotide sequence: TGCAGTGCAAAAGCGGGGGTCGGCTACACCTTC.

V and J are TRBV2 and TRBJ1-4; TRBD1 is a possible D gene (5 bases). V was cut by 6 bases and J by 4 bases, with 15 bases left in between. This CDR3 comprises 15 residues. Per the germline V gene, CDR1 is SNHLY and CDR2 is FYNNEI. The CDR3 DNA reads TGTGCCAGCAGAGAACCGGGACGTTTTAATGAAAAACTGTTTTTT. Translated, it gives CASREPGRFNEKLFF.

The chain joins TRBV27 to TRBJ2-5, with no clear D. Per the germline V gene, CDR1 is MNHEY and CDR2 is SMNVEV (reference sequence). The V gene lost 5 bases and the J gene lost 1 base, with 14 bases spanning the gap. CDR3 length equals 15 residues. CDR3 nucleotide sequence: TGTGCCAGCAGTGACCTTGCGCAGCCCCAAGAGACCCAGTACTTC. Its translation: CASSDLAQPQETQYF.